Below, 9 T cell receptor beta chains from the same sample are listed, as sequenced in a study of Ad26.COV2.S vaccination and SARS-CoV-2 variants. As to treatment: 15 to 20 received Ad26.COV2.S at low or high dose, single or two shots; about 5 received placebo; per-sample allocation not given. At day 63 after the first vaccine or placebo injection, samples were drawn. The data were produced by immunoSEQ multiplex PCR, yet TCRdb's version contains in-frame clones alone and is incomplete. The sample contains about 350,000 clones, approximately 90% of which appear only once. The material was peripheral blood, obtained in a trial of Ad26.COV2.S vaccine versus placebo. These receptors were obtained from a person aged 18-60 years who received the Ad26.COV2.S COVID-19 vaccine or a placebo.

The CDR3 loop reads CASSAGGGNTEAFF. The CDR3 DNA reads TGTGCCAGCTCCGCAGGGGGCGGAAACACTGAAGCTTTCTTT. V and J are TRBV18 and TRBJ1-1, with 8 bases that match TRBD1. CDR1 and CDR2 (germline): KGHSH, LQKENI. This CDR3 is 14 amino acids long. Losses at the gene ends were 6 bases for V and 2 bases for J; bases not matched to a gene: 5.

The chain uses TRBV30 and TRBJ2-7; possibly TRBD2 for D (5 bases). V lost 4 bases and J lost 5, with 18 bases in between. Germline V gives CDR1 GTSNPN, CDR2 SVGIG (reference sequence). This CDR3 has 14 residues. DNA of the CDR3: TGTGCCTGGAACCCGCGAGGGTTGCGAGACGAGCAGTACTTC. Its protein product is CAWNPRGLRDEQYF. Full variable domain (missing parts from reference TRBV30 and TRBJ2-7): SQTIHQWPATLVQPVGSPLSLECTVEGTSNPNLYWYRQAAGRGLQLLFYSVGIGQISSEVPQNLSASRPQDRQFILSSKKLLLSDSGFYLCAWNPRGLRDEQYFGPGTRLTVT.

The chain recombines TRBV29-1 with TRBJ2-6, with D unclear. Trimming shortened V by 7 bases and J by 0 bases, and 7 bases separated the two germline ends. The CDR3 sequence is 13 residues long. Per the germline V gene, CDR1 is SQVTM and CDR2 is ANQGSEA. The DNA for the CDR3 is TGCAGCGCCCGGAGCTCTGGGGCCAACGTCCTGACTTTC. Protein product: CSARSSGANVLTF.

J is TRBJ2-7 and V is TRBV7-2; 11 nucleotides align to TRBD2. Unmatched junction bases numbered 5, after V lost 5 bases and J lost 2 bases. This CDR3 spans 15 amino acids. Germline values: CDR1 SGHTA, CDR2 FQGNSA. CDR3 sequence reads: CASSHTSGSTYEQYF. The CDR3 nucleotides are TGTGCCAGCAGCCATACTAGCGGGAGCACCTACGAGCAGTACTTC.

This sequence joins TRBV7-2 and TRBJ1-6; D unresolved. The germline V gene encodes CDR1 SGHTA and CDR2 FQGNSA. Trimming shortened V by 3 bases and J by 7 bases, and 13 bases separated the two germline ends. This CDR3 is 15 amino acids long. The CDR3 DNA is TGTGCCAGCAGCTTGCCCACGGCCCGGAATTCACCCCTCCACTTT. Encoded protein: CASSLPTARNSPLHF.

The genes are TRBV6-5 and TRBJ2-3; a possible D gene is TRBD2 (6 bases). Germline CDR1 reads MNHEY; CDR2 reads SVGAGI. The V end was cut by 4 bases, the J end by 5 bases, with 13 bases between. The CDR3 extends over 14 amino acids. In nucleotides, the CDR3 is TGTGCCAGCAGTTCACGGGGGTCCGGAGATACGCAGTATTTT. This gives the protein CASSSRGSGDTQYF.

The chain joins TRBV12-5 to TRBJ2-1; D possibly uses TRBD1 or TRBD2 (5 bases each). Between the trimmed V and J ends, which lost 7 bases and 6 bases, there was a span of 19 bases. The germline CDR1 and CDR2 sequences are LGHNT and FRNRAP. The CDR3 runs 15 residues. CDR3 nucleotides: TGTGCTAGTGCCCCTTATGGGGGTCGTTCCAATGAGCAGTTCTTC. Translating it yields CASAPYGGRSNEQFF.

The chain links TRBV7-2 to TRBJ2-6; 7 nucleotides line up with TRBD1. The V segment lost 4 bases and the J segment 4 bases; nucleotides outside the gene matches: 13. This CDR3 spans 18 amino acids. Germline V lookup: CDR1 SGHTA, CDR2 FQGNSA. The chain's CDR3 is CASSYHRDRGLGANVLTF. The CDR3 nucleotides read TGTGCCAGCAGCTATCACCGGGACAGAGGTCTCGGGGCCAACGTCCTGACTTTC.

The CDR3 reads CASSRPPGQGRVVKGEQYF. The CDR3 nucleotides read TGTGCCAGCAGCCGGCCCCCGGGACAGGGCAGGGTTGTAAAGGGGGAGCAGTACTTC. The chain joins TRBV28 to TRBJ2-7, with 9 bases that match TRBD1. The CDR3 sequence is 19 residues long. The germline CDR1 and CDR2 sequences are MDHEN and SYDVKM. With V trimmed by 6 bases and J by 7 bases, 25 bases remained unmatched.